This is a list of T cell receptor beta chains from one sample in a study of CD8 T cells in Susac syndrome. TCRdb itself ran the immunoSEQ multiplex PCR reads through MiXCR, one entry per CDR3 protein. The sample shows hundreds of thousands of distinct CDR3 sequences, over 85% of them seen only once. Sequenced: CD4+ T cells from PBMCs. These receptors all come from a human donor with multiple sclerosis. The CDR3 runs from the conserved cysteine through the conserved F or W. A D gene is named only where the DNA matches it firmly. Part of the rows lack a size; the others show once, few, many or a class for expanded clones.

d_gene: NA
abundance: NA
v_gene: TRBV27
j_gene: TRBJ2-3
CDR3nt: TGTGCCAGCAGGACACAGGGAGATACGCAGTATTTT
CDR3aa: CASRTQGDTQYF

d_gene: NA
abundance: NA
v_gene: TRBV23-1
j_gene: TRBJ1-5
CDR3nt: TGCGCCAGCAGTCAATCTCGGTGTCTCAAAACGCCCCAGCATTTT
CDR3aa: CASSQSRCLKTPQHF

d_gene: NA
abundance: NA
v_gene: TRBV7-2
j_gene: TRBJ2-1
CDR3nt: TGTGCCAGCAGCTTAAGTGGGGGAGAGGCCTATGAGCAGTTCTTC
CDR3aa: CASSLSGGEAYEQFF

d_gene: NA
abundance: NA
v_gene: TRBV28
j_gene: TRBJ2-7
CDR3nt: TGTGCCAGCAGTCCACATTACGAGCAGTACTTC
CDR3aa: CASSPHYEQYF

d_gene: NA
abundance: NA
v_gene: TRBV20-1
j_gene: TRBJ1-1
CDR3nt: TGCAGTGCTATTGGGGGCGCGGATACTGAAGCTTTCTTT
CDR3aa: CSAIGGADTEAFF

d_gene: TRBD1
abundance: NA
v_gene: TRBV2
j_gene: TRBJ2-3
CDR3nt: TGTGCCAGCAGTGAAAGAGTGACAGGGCCAGGTAGCACAGATACGCAGTATTTT
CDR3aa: CASSERVTGPGSTDTQYF

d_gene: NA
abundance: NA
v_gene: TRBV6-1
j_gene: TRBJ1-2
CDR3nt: TGTGCCAGCAGTGAAGCGCAGACCGGACCGGGATACTATGGCTACACCTTC
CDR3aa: CASSEAQTGPGYYGYTF

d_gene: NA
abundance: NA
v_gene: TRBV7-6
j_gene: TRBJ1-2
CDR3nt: TGTGCCAGCAGCCCCATACCTGGACATCACAATGGCTACACCTTC
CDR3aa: CASSPIPGHHNGYTF

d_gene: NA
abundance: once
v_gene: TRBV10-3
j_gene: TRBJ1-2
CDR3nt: TGTGCCATCGGGACGGGCGATTCGGGGGGCTACACCTTC
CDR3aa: CAIGTGDSGGYTF

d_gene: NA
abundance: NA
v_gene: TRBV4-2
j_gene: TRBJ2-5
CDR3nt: TGTGCCAGCAGCCAAGACAGCCGACGGAAGTACTTC
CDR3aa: CASSQDSRRKYF

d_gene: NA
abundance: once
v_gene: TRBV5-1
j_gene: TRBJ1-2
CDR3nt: TGCGCCAGCAGCTTGGGGTCGGGAATGGGAGGCTACACCTTC
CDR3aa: CASSLGSGMGGYTF

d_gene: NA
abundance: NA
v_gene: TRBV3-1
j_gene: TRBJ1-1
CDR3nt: TGTGCCAGCAGCCGTAGTGTAGGTAACACTGAAGCTTTCTTT
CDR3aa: CASSRSVGNTEAFF

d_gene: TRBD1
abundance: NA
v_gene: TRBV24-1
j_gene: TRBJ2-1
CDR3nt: TGTGCCACCAGTGATCCCCGGGACAGGGGGCGCTACAATGAGCAGTTCTTC
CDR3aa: CATSDPRDRGRYNEQFF

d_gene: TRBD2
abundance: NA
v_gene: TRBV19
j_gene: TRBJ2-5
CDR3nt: TGTGCCAGTCGAGCGGGGGGGTCACAAGAGACCCAGTACTTC
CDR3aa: CASRAGGSQETQYF

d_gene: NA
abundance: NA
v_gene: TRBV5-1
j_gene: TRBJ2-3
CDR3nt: TGCGCCAGCAGCTTGGAACTAGCTGCCGATACGCAGTATTTT
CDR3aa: CASSLELAADTQYF

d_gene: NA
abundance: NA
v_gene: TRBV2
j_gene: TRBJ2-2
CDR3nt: TGTGCCAGCAAAAGTCTCGGGAACACCGGGGAGCTGTTTTTT
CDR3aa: CASKSLGNTGELFF

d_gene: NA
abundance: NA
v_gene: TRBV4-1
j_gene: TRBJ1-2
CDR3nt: TGCGCCAGCAGCCAAGATGAACGGAGAGACTATGGCTACACCTTC
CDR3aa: CASSQDERRDYGYTF